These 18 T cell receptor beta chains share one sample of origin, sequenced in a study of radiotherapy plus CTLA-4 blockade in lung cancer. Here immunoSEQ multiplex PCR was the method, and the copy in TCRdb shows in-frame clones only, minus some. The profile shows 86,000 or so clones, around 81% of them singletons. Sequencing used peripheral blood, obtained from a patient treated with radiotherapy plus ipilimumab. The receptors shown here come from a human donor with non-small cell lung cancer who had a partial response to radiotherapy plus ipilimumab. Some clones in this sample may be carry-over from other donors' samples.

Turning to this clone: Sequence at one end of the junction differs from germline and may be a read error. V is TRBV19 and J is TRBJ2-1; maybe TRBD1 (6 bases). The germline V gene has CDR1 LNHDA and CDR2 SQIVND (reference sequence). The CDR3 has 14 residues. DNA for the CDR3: TGTGCCAGTAGTAGGTCTAGCCTAGGGGGAGAGCAGCTCTTC. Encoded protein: CASSRSSLGGEQLF.

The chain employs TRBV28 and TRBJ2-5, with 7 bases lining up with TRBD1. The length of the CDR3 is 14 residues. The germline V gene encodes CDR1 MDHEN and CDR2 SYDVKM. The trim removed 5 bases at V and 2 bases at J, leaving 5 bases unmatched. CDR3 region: CASSTRQGQETQYF. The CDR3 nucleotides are TGTGCCAGCAGTACTAGACAGGGACAAGAGACCCAGTACTTC.

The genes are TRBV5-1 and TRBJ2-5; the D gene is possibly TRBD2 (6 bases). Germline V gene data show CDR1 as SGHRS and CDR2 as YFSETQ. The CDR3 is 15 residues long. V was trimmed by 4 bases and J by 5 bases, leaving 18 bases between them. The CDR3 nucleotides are TGCGCCAGCAGCACGGGGACTCCCTCCCAGGAGACCCAGTACTTC. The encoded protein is CASSTGTPSQETQYF.

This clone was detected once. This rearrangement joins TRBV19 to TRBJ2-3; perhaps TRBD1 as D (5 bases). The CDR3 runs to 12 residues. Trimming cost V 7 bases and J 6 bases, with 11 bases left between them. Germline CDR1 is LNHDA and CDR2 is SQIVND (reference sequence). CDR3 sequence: CASTSKGDTQYF. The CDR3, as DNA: TGTGCCAGTACCTCCAAGGGGGATACGCAGTATTTT.

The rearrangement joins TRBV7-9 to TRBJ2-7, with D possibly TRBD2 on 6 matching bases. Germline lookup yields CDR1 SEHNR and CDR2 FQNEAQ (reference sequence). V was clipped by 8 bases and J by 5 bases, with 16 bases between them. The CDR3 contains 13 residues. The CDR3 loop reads CASGRGGLDEQYF. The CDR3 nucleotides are TGTGCCAGCGGCCGTGGAGGGCTCGACGAGCAGTACTTC.

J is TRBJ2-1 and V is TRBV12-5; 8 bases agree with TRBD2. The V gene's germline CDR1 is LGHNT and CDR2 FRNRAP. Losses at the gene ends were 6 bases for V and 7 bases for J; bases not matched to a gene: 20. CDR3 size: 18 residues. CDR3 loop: CASGLNLFGGATGNEQFF. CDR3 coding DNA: TGTGCTAGTGGCCTAAATCTTTTCGGGGGGGCTACTGGAAATGAGCAGTTCTTC.

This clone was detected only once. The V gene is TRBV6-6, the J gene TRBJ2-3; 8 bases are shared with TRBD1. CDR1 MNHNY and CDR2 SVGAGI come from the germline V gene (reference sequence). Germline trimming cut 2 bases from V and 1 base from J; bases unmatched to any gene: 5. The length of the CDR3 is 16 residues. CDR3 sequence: CASSYPDRVGTDTQYF. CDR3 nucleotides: TGTGCCAGCAGTTACCCGGACAGGGTGGGCACAGATACGCAGTATTTT.

This CDR3 reads CASSHDSWTSGVENEQFF. CDR3 DNA sequence: TGCGCCAGCAGCCATGACTCTTGGACTAGCGGTGTAGAGAATGAGCAGTTCTTC. V usage is TRBV4-1 and J usage is TRBJ2-1; TRBD2 matches at 10 bases. V shed 3 bases and J 7 bases; nucleotides not matched to a gene: 15. This CDR3 is 18 amino acids long. Germline V gene sequence: CDR1 MGHRA, CDR2 YSYEKL.

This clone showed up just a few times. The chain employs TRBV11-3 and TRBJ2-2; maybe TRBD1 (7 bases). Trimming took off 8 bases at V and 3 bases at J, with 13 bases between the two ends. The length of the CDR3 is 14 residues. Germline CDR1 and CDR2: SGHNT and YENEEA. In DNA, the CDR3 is TGTGCCAGCGGCGGGACAGCCCACACCGGGGAGCTGTTTTTT. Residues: CASGGTAHTGELFF. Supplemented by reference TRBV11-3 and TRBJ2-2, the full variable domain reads EAGVVQSPRYKIIEKKQPVAFWCNPISGHNTLYWYLQNLGQGPELLIRYENEEAVDDSQLPKDRFSAERLKGVDSTLKIQPAELGDSAVYLCASGGTAHTGELFFGEGSRLTVL.

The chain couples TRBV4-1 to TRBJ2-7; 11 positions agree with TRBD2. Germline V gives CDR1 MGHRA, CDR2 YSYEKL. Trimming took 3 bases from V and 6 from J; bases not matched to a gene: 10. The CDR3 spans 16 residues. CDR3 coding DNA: TGCGCCAGCAGCCAGGACGGGACTAGCGGAAGGGGCGAGCAGTACTTC. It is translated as CASSQDGTSGRGEQYF.

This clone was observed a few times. Here the CDR3 DNA reads TGTGCCAGCAGCTTAGCAGTAAGGACTAGCGGCACAGATACGCAGTATTTT. It codes for CASSLAVRTSGTDTQYF. The gene calls are TRBV7-2 and TRBJ2-3; TRBD2 matches at 9 bases. This CDR3 spans 17 amino acids. The germline V gene has CDR1 SGHTA and CDR2 FQGNSA. Trimming cost V 0 bases and J 1 base; bases outside gene matches: 5.

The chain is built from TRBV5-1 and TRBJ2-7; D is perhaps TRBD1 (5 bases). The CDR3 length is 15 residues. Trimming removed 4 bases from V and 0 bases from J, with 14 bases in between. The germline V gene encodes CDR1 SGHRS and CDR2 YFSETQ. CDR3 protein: CASSQAPTDSYEQYF. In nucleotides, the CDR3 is TGCGCCAGCAGCCAAGCCCCGACAGACTCCTACGAGCAGTACTTC.

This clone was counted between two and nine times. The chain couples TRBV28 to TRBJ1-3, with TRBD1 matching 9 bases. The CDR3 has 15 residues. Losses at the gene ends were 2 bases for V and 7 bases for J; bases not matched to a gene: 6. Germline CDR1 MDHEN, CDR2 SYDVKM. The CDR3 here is CASSLRGQGLNTIYF. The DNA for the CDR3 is TGTGCCAGCAGTTTAAGGGGACAGGGCCTTAACACCATATATTTT.

CDR3 coding DNA: TGTGCCAGCAGCTTAGCGACGGGACAGGGGAGTTCCCTCCACTTT. Translating gives CASSLATGQGSSLHF. The rearrangement links TRBV7-9 to TRBJ1-6; 10 bases line up with TRBD1. There are 15 residues in the CDR3. After removal of 0 bases from V and 14 bases from J, the junction contained 7 bases not matched to a gene. Per germline, CDR1 SEHNR and CDR2 FQNEAQ (reference sequence).

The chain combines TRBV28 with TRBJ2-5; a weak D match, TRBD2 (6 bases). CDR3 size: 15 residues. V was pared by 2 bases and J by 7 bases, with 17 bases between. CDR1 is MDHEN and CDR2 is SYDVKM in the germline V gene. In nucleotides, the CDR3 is TGTGCCAGCAGTTTAGTGGTAACGGTGGGGGGGACCCAGTACTTC. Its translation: CASSLVVTVGGTQYF.

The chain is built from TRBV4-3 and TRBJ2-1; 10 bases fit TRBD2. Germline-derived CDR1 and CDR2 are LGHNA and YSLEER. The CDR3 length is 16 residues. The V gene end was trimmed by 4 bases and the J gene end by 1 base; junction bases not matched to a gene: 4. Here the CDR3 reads CASSRTTSGSYNEQFF. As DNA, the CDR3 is TGCGCCAGCAGCCGAACGACTAGCGGGTCCTACAATGAGCAGTTCTTC.

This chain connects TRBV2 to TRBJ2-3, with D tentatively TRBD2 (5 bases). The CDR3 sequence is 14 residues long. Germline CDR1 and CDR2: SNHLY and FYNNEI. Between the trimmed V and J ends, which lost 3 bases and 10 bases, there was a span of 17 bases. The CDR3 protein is CASSDQGGPVAQYF. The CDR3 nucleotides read TGTGCCAGCAGTGATCAAGGAGGTCCAGTTGCGCAGTATTTT.

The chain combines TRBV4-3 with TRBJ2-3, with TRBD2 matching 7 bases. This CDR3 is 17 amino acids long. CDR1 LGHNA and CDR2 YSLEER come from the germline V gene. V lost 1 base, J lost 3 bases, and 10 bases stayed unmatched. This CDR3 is CASSQGTSLRETDTQYF. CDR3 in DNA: TGCGCCAGCAGCCAAGGGACGAGTCTGCGGGAGACAGATACGCAGTATTTT.